Presented here are 29 T cell receptor beta chains from one specimen sequenced in a study of shared clonotypes between healthy human individuals. Some clones are missing from TCRdb's copy, which holds only in-frame ones; the method was immunoSEQ multiplex PCR. Found here are roughly 2.2 million clones, roughly 92% of them singletons; the top ten hold around 0.35%. Sample: naive CD4+ T cells from PBMCs. Subset reported: CD45RA+ positively selected. The receptors were sampled from a man in his late teens or twenties in good health. Some clones in this sample may be carry-over from other donors' samples.

CDR3 bases: TGTGCCATCAGTGGGGACAGTCCCTACTCCTACGAGCAGTACTTC. Residues: CAISGDSPYSYEQYF. V usage is TRBV10-3 and J usage is TRBJ2-7, with 7 bases lining up with TRBD1. The V and J ends lost 4 bases and 0 bases, in that order; junction bases with no gene match: 6. The CDR3 is 15 residues long. The germline V gene has CDR1 ENHRY and CDR2 SYGVKD.

This clone came up a few times. The genes are TRBV9 and TRBJ1-5; no clear D. The CDR3 is 13 amino acids. Germline V gene sequence: CDR1 SGDLS, CDR2 YYNGEE. Trimming stripped 1 base from V and 9 bases from J, with 11 bases between. CDR3: CASSVMRFWPQHF. The DNA of the CDR3 is TGTGCCAGCAGCGTAATGAGGTTCTGGCCCCAGCATTTT.

This clone appeared a few times. The rearrangement joins TRBV25-1 to TRBJ1-5, with D perhaps matching TRBD1 (6 bases). The CDR3 contains 13 residues. V was cut by 6 bases and J by 5 bases, with 11 bases left in between. Germline V CDR1 and CDR2: MGHDK, SYGVNS. This chain's CDR3 is CASRDRDYQPQHF. The CDR3 DNA follows: TGTGCCAGCAGGGACAGAGACTATCAGCCCCAGCATTTT. The entire variable domain, with the rest obtained from reference TRBV25-1 and TRBJ1-5, is as follows: EADIYQTPRYLVIGTGKKITLECSQTMGHDKMYWYQQDPGMELHLIHYSYGVNSTEKGDLSSESTVSRIRTEHFPLTLESARPSHTSQYLCASRDRDYQPQHFGDGTRLSIL.

This clone was seen once. The rearrangement joins TRBV5-1 to TRBJ2-2; perhaps TRBD1 as D (6 bases). The germline V gene encodes CDR1 SGHRS and CDR2 YFSETQ. The germline V and J ends were trimmed by 1 base and 7 bases, with 11 bases remaining between them. This CDR3 has 14 amino acids. The CDR3 DNA sequence: TGCGCCAGCAGCTTGCTCGACAGGCACGGGGAGCTGTTTTTT. It encodes CASSLLDRHGELFF.

V and J are TRBV6-1 and TRBJ1-1; no definite D call. This CDR3 is built from 14 residues. From germline, CDR1 is MNHNS and CDR2 SASEGT. V was clipped by 1 base and J by 3 bases, with 9 bases between them. CDR3 loop: CASSEDGYYTEAFF. CDR3 sequence (DNA): TGTGCCAGCAGTGAAGACGGGTATTACACTGAAGCTTTCTTT.

The chain has TRBV9 and TRBJ1-1; D may be TRBD1 (5 bases). CDR3 length equals 13 residues. V was trimmed by 4 bases and J by 1 base, leaving 8 bases between them. Per germline, CDR1 SGDLS and CDR2 YYNGEE. CDR3 protein: CASSQDRNTEAFF. In DNA form, the CDR3 reads TGTGCCAGCAGCCAAGACAGGAACACTGAAGCTTTCTTT.

This chain joins TRBV2 and TRBJ1-2; TRBD1 might be the D (6 bases). Germline CDR1 reads SNHLY; CDR2 reads FYNNEI. The CDR3 totals 13 residues. The V gene lost 11 bases and the J gene lost 5 bases, with 18 bases spanning the gap. Here the CDR3 reads CAGRGGAFYGYTF. The CDR3 DNA sequence: TGTGCCGGCCGAGGGGGGGCATTTTATGGCTACACCTTC.

This chain uses TRBV18 with TRBJ2-1; D is unresolved. Germline V gives CDR1 KGHSH, CDR2 LQKENI. This CDR3 comprises 14 residues. The germline V and J ends were trimmed by 3 bases and 5 bases, with 11 bases remaining between them. Written as DNA, the CDR3 is TGTGCCAGCTCACCGGCGGTTGCCGACAATGAGCAGTTCTTC. It translates to CASSPAVADNEQFF.

The V gene is TRBV11-2, the J gene TRBJ2-7; D not resolved. The CDR3 runs 15 residues. Germline values: CDR1 SGHAT, CDR2 FQNNGV. Trimming took off 0 bases at V and 1 base at J, with 10 bases between the two ends. The CDR3 loop reads CASSLDRAPSYEQYF. Written as DNA, the CDR3 is TGTGCCAGCAGCTTAGATCGAGCCCCATCCTACGAGCAGTACTTC.

This clone was detected only once. The chain combines TRBV28 with TRBJ2-3, with TRBD1 matching over 12 bases. The CDR3 covers 16 residues. Unmatched junction bases numbered 9, after V lost 4 bases and J lost 7 bases. The germline V gene has CDR1 MDHEN and CDR2 SYDVKM. As DNA, the CDR3 is TGTGCCAGCAGTTCGTTGGGACAGGGGGCGATGAATACGCAGTATTTT. This gives the protein CASSSLGQGAMNTQYF.

The V call is TRBV6-1, the J call TRBJ2-7; D remains ambiguous. Looked up from germline, CDR1 is MNHNS and CDR2 is SASEGT. The CDR3 sequence is 13 residues long. The V end lost 6 bases, the J end lost 3 bases, and 12 bases lay between the germline ends. The CDR3: CASRNSWFYEQYF. CDR3 nucleotide sequence: TGTGCCAGCAGGAACAGTTGGTTCTACGAGCAGTACTTC.

The genes are TRBV2 and TRBJ2-7; TRBD2 agrees at 14 bases. With 2 bases clipped from V and 6 bases from J, the junction kept 3 bases outside the gene matches. In germline, CDR1 is SNHLY, CDR2 FYNNEI. This CDR3 contains 15 residues. Written as DNA, the CDR3 is TGTGCCAGCAGTGAACTGGGACTAGCGGGGGCCGAGCAGTACTTC. Protein product: CASSELGLAGAEQYF.

The V call is TRBV28, the J call TRBJ1-3; no definite D call. The V end was cut by 3 bases, the J end by 0 bases, with 12 bases between. The CDR3 extends over 16 amino acids. Per the germline V gene, CDR1 is MDHEN and CDR2 is SYDVKM. The CDR3 loop reads CASSLPTATSGNTIYF. The CDR3 DNA is TGTGCCAGCAGTTTGCCGACCGCCACCTCTGGAAACACCATATATTTT.

The J gene is TRBJ2-1, the V gene TRBV19, with 11 bases matching TRBD2. The CDR3 loop spans 15 amino acids. The V and J ends lost 0 bases and 12 bases, in that order; junction bases with no gene match: 7. Germline CDR1 LNHDA, CDR2 SQIVND (reference sequence). The CDR3 protein is CASSIDLAGGSWQFF. The CDR3 nucleotides read TGTGCCAGTAGTATAGATCTAGCGGGGGGCTCGTGGCAGTTCTTC.

This sequence joins TRBV19 and TRBJ2-1; TRBD1 agrees at 11 bases. The CDR3 extends over 14 amino acids. The J segment lost 7 bases and the V segment lost 6 bases, leaving 5 bases of the junction unmatched. CDR1 and CDR2 from the germline V gene are LNHDA and SQIVND (reference sequence). In DNA, the CDR3 is TGTGCCAGTAGATTGGGACAGGGGGGAAATGAGCAGTTCTTC. Translated: CASRLGQGGNEQFF. Full variable domain (outside the CDR3, taken from reference TRBV19 and TRBJ2-1): DGGITQSPKYLFRKEGQNVTLSCEQNLNHDAMYWYRQDPGQGLRLIYYSQIVNDFQKGDIAEGYSVSREKKESFPLTVTSAQKNPTAFYLCASRLGQGGNEQFFGPGTRLTVL.

The V gene is TRBV18, the J gene TRBJ2-1, with 8 bases that match TRBD2. The CDR3 loop spans 16 amino acids. Per germline, CDR1 KGHSH and CDR2 LQKENI. Trimming removed 2 bases from V and 6 bases from J; junction bases left unmatched: 9. The CDR3 DNA follows: TGTGCCAGCTCACCAATTATCAGCGGGAGTGGCAATGAGCAGTTCTTC. Protein sequence: CASSPIISGSGNEQFF.

This rearrangement joins TRBV19 to TRBJ2-5; possible D gene TRBD1, 6 bases. Trimming pared 9 bases from V and 5 bases from J, leaving 16 bases between. CDR1 and CDR2 (germline): LNHDA, SQIVND (reference sequence). This CDR3 has 13 residues. The CDR3 DNA reads as TGTGCCAGCGGAAAACAGGGAGTTGAGACCCAGTACTTC. Protein product: CASGKQGVETQYF.

This clone appeared a few times. The chain employs TRBV27 and TRBJ1-5; TRBD1 matches at 9 bases. From germline, CDR1 is MNHEY and CDR2 SMNVEV (reference sequence). J gave up 1 base and V 8 bases, and 6 bases lay outside the gene matches. The CDR3 spans 15 residues. Here the CDR3 reads CASGSTGGSNQPQHF. In DNA, the CDR3 is TGTGCCAGCGGCTCGACAGGGGGGAGCAATCAGCCCCAGCATTTT.

The J gene is TRBJ1-2, the V gene TRBV28; TRBD1 aligns across 9 bases. After removal of 2 bases from V and 5 bases from J, the junction contained 3 bases not matched to a gene. The CDR3 runs to 14 residues. The germline V gene encodes CDR1 MDHEN and CDR2 SYDVKM. The CDR3 sequence is CASSLGTGQYGYTF. CDR3 bases: TGTGCCAGCAGTTTAGGGACAGGGCAATATGGCTACACCTTC.

The rearrangement joins TRBV18 to TRBJ2-7; TRBD1 agrees at 7 bases. The CDR3 consists of 15 residues. Germline trimming cut 0 bases from V and 3 bases from J; bases unmatched to any gene: 5. In germline, CDR1 is KGHSH, CDR2 LQKENI. The CDR3 is CASSPPGDSIYEQYF. The CDR3 bases are TGTGCCAGCTCACCACCCGGGGACAGCATCTACGAGCAGTACTTC.

The rearrangement joins TRBV4-2 to TRBJ2-1; TRBD2 might be the D (5 bases). Germline lookup yields CDR1 LGHNA and CDR2 YNFKEQ. The CDR3 consists of 13 residues. V dropped 1 base and J dropped 8 bases, with 9 bases sitting between them. As DNA, the CDR3 is TGTGCCAGCAGCCAAGGCCTAGCATATGAGCAGTTCTTC. Translated, it gives CASSQGLAYEQFF.

J is TRBJ2-3 and V is TRBV18; D remains ambiguous. This CDR3 has 17 residues. V shed 3 bases and J shed 4 bases, with 20 bases lying between them. Germline V CDR1 and CDR2: KGHSH, LQKENI. As DNA, the CDR3 is TGTGCCAGCTCACCTCCCCTCGACTGGTTTAGCCCAGATACGCAGTATTTT. Translated: CASSPPLDWFSPDTQYF.

This clone came up once. The chain is built from TRBV4-1 and TRBJ2-3, with D unclear. Germline V lookup: CDR1 MGHRA, CDR2 YSYEKL. This CDR3 comprises 16 residues. The germline V and J ends were trimmed by 2 bases and 0 bases, with 12 bases remaining between them. The CDR3 is CASSQTLVPSTDTQYF. CDR3 bases: TGCGCCAGCAGCCAAACCTTAGTCCCTAGCACAGATACGCAGTATTTT.

This rearrangement joins TRBV4-1 to TRBJ1-4; possibly TRBD1 for D (6 bases). The CDR3 extends over 16 amino acids. V lost 1 base and J 8 bases, leaving 17 bases between the germline ends. The V gene's germline CDR1 is MGHRA and CDR2 YSYEKL. DNA of the CDR3: TGCGCCAGCAGCCAAGGACGGGGGGCCGATCGAGAAAAACTGTTTTTT. Protein: CASSQGRGADREKLFF.

This chain uses TRBV5-4 with TRBJ2-3, with D perhaps given as TRBD1 or TRBD2 (5 bases each). This CDR3 region has 16 residues. Germline assignment: CDR1 SGHNT and CDR2 YYREEE (reference sequence). The germline V and J ends were trimmed by 4 bases and 1 base, with 16 bases remaining between them. The CDR3 bases are TGTGCCAGCAGCGGGGTTTCGAGAGGGGGCACAGATACGCAGTATTTT. Protein sequence: CASSGVSRGGTDTQYF.

With regard to this clone: Distinct nucleotide sequences in the sample also encode this CDR3. V and J are TRBV19 and TRBJ2-7; 10 nucleotides line up with TRBD2. The CDR3 runs to 15 residues. Trimming cost V 2 bases and J 1 base; bases outside gene matches: 2. Germline V gene data show CDR1 as LNHDA and CDR2 as SQIVND (reference sequence). CDR3 bases: TGTGCCAGTAGTATAAGGACTAGCGGATCCTACGAGCAGTACTTC. Translation gives CASSIRTSGSYEQYF.

The chain joins TRBV23-1 to TRBJ1-5; tentative D call: TRBD1 (5 bases). TRBV23-1 counts as an open reading frame of uncertain function. CDR3 length: 16 amino acids. V was cut by 0 bases and J by 3 bases, with 12 bases left in between. CDR3 sequence (DNA): TGCGCCAGCAGTCAATCGACTGCGACAGCCAATCAGCCCCAGCATTTT. It translates to CASSQSTATANQPQHF.

The V and J genes are TRBV6-1 and TRBJ2-3; TRBD2 matches 11 bases. CDR1 and CDR2 from the germline V gene are MNHNS and SASEGT. The V and J ends lost 7 bases and 3 bases, in that order; junction bases with no gene match: 6. The CDR3 is made up of 15 amino acids. CDR3 bases: TGTGCCAGCATTCTAGTAGCGGGAGGGACAGATACGCAGTATTTT. Encoded protein: CASILVAGGTDTQYF.

The rearrangement joins TRBV25-1 to TRBJ1-2, with TRBD1 matching 9 bases. The length of the CDR3 is 14 residues. V trimming: 8 bases; J trimming: 4 bases; junction bases outside the gene matches: 8. Germline assignment: CDR1 MGHDK and CDR2 SYGVNS. The CDR3 spells CASGGDRVPYGYTF. CDR3 sequence (DNA): TGTGCCAGCGGGGGGGACAGGGTCCCCTATGGCTACACCTTC.